These 12 T cell receptor beta chains share one sample of origin, sequenced in a study of cytomegalovirus exposure and HLA in healthy donors. Primers for the PCR totalled 60 Vbeta and 13 Jbeta. TCRdb's table, derived via immunoSEQ multiplex PCR, lists solely in-frame clones and lacks some. The data show 160,000 or so clones, roughly 80% seen once. Sequenced material: PBMCs. Receptor source: a woman aged 45-60 years in good health and CMV-seronegative.

The rearrangement links TRBV4-1 to TRBJ1-5; no clear D gene. The CDR3 length is 15 residues. Germline lookup yields CDR1 MGHRA and CDR2 YSYEKL. V lost 4 bases and J 0 bases, leaving 10 bases between the germline ends. This CDR3 is CASSPQDYSNQPQHF. CDR3 bases: TGCGCCAGCAGCCCCCAGGATTATAGCAATCAGCCCCAGCATTTT.

The chain combines TRBV5-5 with TRBJ2-5, with D perhaps TRBD2 (5 bases). The V end lost 2 bases, the J end lost 4 bases, and 9 bases lay between the germline ends. The CDR3 extends over 13 amino acids. CDR1 and CDR2 (germline): SGHKS, YYEKEE (reference sequence). CDR3 protein: CASSLPGGETQYF. The CDR3 DNA follows: TGTGCCAGCAGCTTACCCGGAGGAGAGACCCAGTACTTC.

The V gene is TRBV6-6, the J gene TRBJ1-2; D remains ambiguous. This CDR3 contains 14 residues. From germline, CDR1 is MNHNY and CDR2 SVGAGI (reference sequence). The V end lost 4 bases, the J end lost 8 bases, and 17 bases lay between the germline ends. CDR3 DNA: TGTGCCAGCAGTTCCGGGCCGGAGGTTGGCGGCTACACCTTC. Translating it yields CASSSGPEVGGYTF.

This chain uses TRBV28 with TRBJ1-4; weak D call: TRBD1 (5 bases). Between the trimmed V and J ends, which lost 2 bases and 5 bases, there was a span of 12 bases. Germline V lookup: CDR1 MDHEN, CDR2 SYDVKM. The CDR3 runs to 15 residues. CDR3 DNA sequence: TGTGCCAGCAGTTTAGGAGGGGTGGCCAATGAAAAACTGTTTTTT. Its protein is CASSLGGVANEKLFF.

J is TRBJ1-1 and V is TRBV7-2; D gene uncertain. Trimming cost V 4 bases and J 9 bases, with 15 bases left between them. The CDR3 loop spans 13 amino acids. Germline V CDR1 and CDR2: SGHTA, FQGNSA. The CDR3 DNA sequence: TGTGCCAGCAGCTCAAGAGCACTGCTTAAAGCTTTCTTT. Translation gives CASSSRALLKAFF.

The genes are TRBV18 and TRBJ2-7; D is ambiguous. The CDR3 has 13 amino acids. The germline V gene has CDR1 KGHSH and CDR2 LQKENI. Trimming pared 5 bases from V and 6 bases from J, leaving 14 bases between. The CDR3 protein is CASSGTMAPEQYF. DNA for the CDR3: TGTGCCAGCTCAGGCACAATGGCTCCCGAGCAGTACTTC.

The chain uses TRBV5-1 and TRBJ2-5; D may be TRBD1 (5 bases). Trimming removed 5 bases from V and 2 bases from J, with 13 bases in between. CDR3 length equals 14 residues. Germline V CDR1 and CDR2: SGHRS, YFSETQ. The chain's CDR3 is CASRHGAAQETQYF. CDR3 coding DNA: TGCGCCAGCAGACATGGGGCAGCACAAGAGACCCAGTACTTC.

In this sample, this clone turned up once. This chain joins TRBV10-3 and TRBJ1-1; D unclear. Germline V gene lookup returns CDR1 ENHRY and CDR2 SYGVKD. CDR3 size: 15 residues. V shed 0 bases and J shed 5 bases, with 13 bases lying between them. The CDR3 bases are TGTGCCATCAGTGAGTCTCGGGGTCGGAAAACTGAAGCTTTCTTT. Its protein product is CAISESRGRKTEAFF.

The V and J genes are TRBV28 and TRBJ2-1; 15 bases align to TRBD2. CDR3 length: 17 amino acids. Germline CDR1 MDHEN, CDR2 SYDVKM. V gave up 8 bases and J gave up 3 bases; unmatched junction bases: 8. CDR3 region: CASHPGLAGGRYNEQFF. Here the CDR3 DNA reads TGTGCCAGCCACCCGGGACTAGCGGGAGGCCGCTACAATGAGCAGTTCTTC. Drawing the rest from reference TRBV28 and TRBJ2-1, the complete variable domain is DVKVTQSSRYLVKRTGEKVFLECVQDMDHENMFWYRQDPGLGLRLIYFSYDVKMKEKGDIPEGYSVSREKKERFSLILESASTNQTSMYLCASHPGLAGGRYNEQFFGPGTRLTVL.

The V call is TRBV25-1, the J call TRBJ1-4; D might be TRBD1 (5 bases). V lost 2 bases and J 8 bases, leaving 15 bases between the germline ends. CDR1 is MGHDK, CDR2 SYGVNS, per germline. The CDR3 spans 15 residues. CDR3 region: CASSEILPGREKLFF. The DNA of the CDR3 is TGTGCCAGCAGTGAAATCCTCCCAGGGAGGGAAAAACTGTTTTTT.

The sample holds a few counts of this clone. The rearrangement links TRBV11-2 to TRBJ2-7; TRBD1 matches at 8 bases. Germline-derived CDR1 and CDR2 are SGHAT and FQNNGV. J lost 0 bases, V lost 4 bases, and 2 bases had no gene match. The CDR3 is 14 amino acids. CDR3 coding DNA: TGTGCCAGCAGCTACGGACAGGGCTCCTACGAGCAGTACTTC. Amino acids: CASSYGQGSYEQYF.

This chain connects TRBV14 to TRBJ2-7; the match to TRBD1 covers 8 bases. V was pared by 5 bases and J by 6 bases, with 18 bases of the junction left unmatched. Per the germline V gene, CDR1 is SGHDN and CDR2 is FVKESK. This CDR3 comprises 17 residues. CDR3 residues: CASSAYPDRDSSGEQYF. For the CDR3, the DNA is TGTGCCAGCAGCGCCTACCCGGACAGGGACAGCTCTGGCGAGCAGTACTTC.